These T cell receptor beta chains were read from a single sample in a study of T cell responses to AZD1222 COVID-19 vaccine. Assay: immunoSEQ multiplex PCR; the TCRdb copy retains only in-frame clones and omits some. The sample has approximately 160,000 clones; around 94% are singletons. The specimen was peripheral blood, collected 28 days after the second AZD1222 dose. The source of these receptors is an adult who received the AZD1222 COVID-19 vaccine. Both conserved end residues are part of each CDR3. The D gene is left open where the match is weak. Not all rows give a size; the values are once, few, many and, for expanded clones, a class.

V: TRBV28
size: -
D: -
J: TRBJ2-6
length: 16
CDR3: CASSLLGLRGANVLTF
DNA: TGTGCCAGCAGTTTATTAGGGCTTCGGGGGGCCAACGTCCTGACTTTC

V: TRBV4-1
size: -
D: -
J: TRBJ2-3
length: 16
CDR3: CASSQDTVLGTDTQYF
DNA: TGCGCCAGCAGCCAAGATACGGTCTTGGGCACAGATACGCAGTATTTT

V: TRBV30
size: -
D: TRBD2
J: TRBJ2-3
length: 15
CDR3: CAWSGDYSGRDTQYF
DNA: TGTGCCTGGAGTGGGGACTATAGCGGGCGGGATACGCAGTATTTT

V: TRBV3-1/TRBV3-2
size: -
D: TRBD1
J: TRBJ2-4
length: 11
CDR3: CASSADRVQYF
DNA: TGTGCCAGCAGCGCGGACAGGGTTCAGTACTTC

V: TRBV2
size: once
D: TRBD1
J: TRBJ2-7
length: 14
CDR3: CASSEAVPGQGLDF
DNA: TGTGCCAGCAGTGAAGCCGTCCCGGGACAGGGTTTAGACTTC

V: TRBV4-3
size: once
D: -
J: TRBJ1-1
length: 14
CDR3: CASSQAFRDGEAFF
DNA: TGCGCCAGCAGCCAAGCCTTCAGGGACGGAGAAGCTTTCTTT

V: TRBV6-5
size: -
D: -
J: TRBJ2-3
length: 15
CDR3: CASSPPVGHTDTQYF
DNA: TGTGCCAGCAGCCCCCCGGTAGGACACACAGATACGCAGTATTTT

V: TRBV28
size: -
D: -
J: TRBJ2-1
length: 15
CDR3: CASSSRDLSYNEQFF
DNA: TGTGCCAGCAGTTCGAGGGACCTTTCCTACAATGAGCAGTTCTTC

V: TRBV4-1
size: -
D: TRBD1
J: TRBJ1-2
length: 17
CDR3: CASSPYFGGQQAYGYTF
DNA: TGCGCCAGCAGCCCCTATTTCGGGGGACAGCAAGCCTATGGCTACACCTTC

V: TRBV6-5
size: -
D: TRBD1
J: TRBJ1-2
length: 13
CDR3: CASGTGDAQGYTF
DNA: TGTGCCAGCGGTACAGGGGACGCGCAGGGCTACACCTTC

V: TRBV7-6
size: few
D: -
J: TRBJ2-7
length: 15
CDR3: CASRTDRDLSYEQYF
DNA: TGTGCCAGCAGGACAGACCGGGACCTCTCCTACGAGCAGTACTTC

V: TRBV6-1
size: -
D: -
J: TRBJ1-5
length: 17
CDR3: CASSEAASQASNQPQHF
DNA: TGTGCCAGCAGTGAAGCGGCGAGCCAAGCTAGCAATCAGCCCCAGCATTTT

V: TRBV5-4
size: -
D: TRBD1
J: TRBJ1-1
length: 18
CDR3: CASSLAGRTGRANTEAFF
DNA: TGTGCCAGCAGCTTGGCCGGAAGGACAGGGAGGGCGAACACTGAAGCTTTCTTT

V: TRBV11-2
size: -
D: -
J: TRBJ2-5
length: 11
CDR3: CASSAQETQYF
DNA: TGTGCCAGCAGCGCCCAAGAGACCCAGTACTTC

V: TRBV20-1
size: -
D: -
J: TRBJ2-5
length: 11
CDR3: CSAVRSETQYF
DNA: TGCAGTGCTGTGCGCTCGGAGACCCAGTACTTC

V: TRBV5-1
size: -
D: TRBD1
J: TRBJ2-1
length: 15
CDR3: CASSLGDRGVDEQFF
DNA: TGCGCCAGCAGCTTGGGGGACAGGGGTGTGGATGAGCAGTTCTTC

V: TRBV2
size: -
D: -
J: TRBJ2-7
length: 15
CDR3: CASSEFTDAAYEQYF
DNA: TGTGCCAGCAGTGAGTTTACCGACGCGGCCTACGAGCAGTACTTC

V: TRBV29-1
size: -
D: -
J: TRBJ1-2
length: 11
CDR3: CSVVRVNGYTF
DNA: TGCAGCGTTGTAAGGGTTAATGGCTACACCTTC

V: TRBV6-5
size: -
D: -
J: TRBJ2-1
length: 14
CDR3: CASSYSNQYNEQFF
DNA: TGTGCCAGCAGTTACTCGAACCAGTACAATGAGCAGTTCTTC

V: TRBV4-3
size: medium-sized
D: TRBD1
J: TRBJ2-7
length: 15
CDR3: CASSQDGTASYEQYF
DNA: TGCGCCAGCAGCCAAGATGGGACAGCGAGTTACGAGCAGTACTTC

V: TRBV30
size: -
D: TRBD2
J: TRBJ2-5
length: 14
CDR3: CAWSPGLSRETQYF
DNA: TGTGCCTGGAGTCCGGGACTAAGTAGGGAGACCCAGTACTTC

V: TRBV6-6
size: -
D: -
J: TRBJ1-3
length: 16
CDR3: CASSPVEYSSGNTIYF
DNA: TGTGCCAGCAGTCCTGTTGAATATAGCTCTGGAAACACCATATATTTT

V: TRBV30
size: -
D: -
J: TRBJ2-1
length: 16
CDR3: CAWSVRPGSVTNEQFF
DNA: TGTGCCTGGAGTGTACGGCCGGGGAGCGTTACGAATGAGCAGTTCTTC

V: TRBV3-1/TRBV3-2
size: -
D: -
J: TRBJ2-5
length: 13
CDR3: CASSQLSQETQYF
DNA: TGTGCCAGCAGCCAACTAAGTCAAGAGACCCAGTACTTC

V: TRBV7-2
size: -
D: -
J: TRBJ2-3
length: 15
CDR3: CASSLRSARTDTQYF
DNA: TGTGCCAGCAGCTTACGGTCTGCCCGCACAGATACGCAGTATTTT

V: TRBV5-6
size: -
D: -
J: TRBJ2-6
length: 14
CDR3: CASSLSSGANVLTF
DNA: TGTGCCAGCAGCTTAAGCTCTGGGGCCAACGTCCTGACTTTC

V: TRBV28
size: -
D: -
J: TRBJ2-1
length: 16
CDR3: CASSSASAVTYNEQFF
DNA: TGTGCCAGCAGTTCCGCTAGCGCTGTAACCTACAATGAGCAGTTCTTC

V: TRBV27
size: -
D: -
J: TRBJ1-1
length: 16
CDR3: CASTYASAGVSTEAFF
DNA: TGTGCCAGCACCTATGCATCGGCAGGGGTTAGTACTGAAGCTTTCTTT

V: TRBV12-5
size: -
D: -
J: TRBJ1-4
length: 15
CDR3: CASGPRGGIVAKLFF
DNA: TGTGCTAGTGGTCCCCGAGGCGGAATCGTGGCAAAACTGTTTTTT

V: TRBV29-1
size: -
D: TRBD1
J: TRBJ2-7
length: 14
CDR3: CSVVTGQGTYEQYF
DNA: TGCAGCGTTGTGACAGGACAGGGGACCTACGAGCAGTACTTC

V: TRBV5-4
size: -
D: TRBD2
J: TRBJ2-1
length: 17
CDR3: CASSYGTSGIRDNEQFF
DNA: TGTGCCAGCAGCTACGGGACTAGCGGGATTCGGGACAATGAGCAGTTCTTC

V: TRBV7-2
size: -
D: -
J: TRBJ1-1
length: 16
CDR3: CASSLGEGRLNTEAFF
DNA: TGTGCCAGCAGCTTAGGAGAGGGCAGACTGAACACTGAAGCTTTCTTT

V: TRBV6-5
size: -
D: -
J: TRBJ2-5
length: 16
CDR3: CASSYSPQAVQETQYF
DNA: TGTGCCAGCAGTTACTCTCCCCAGGCCGTACAAGAGACCCAGTACTTC

V: TRBV21-1
size: -
D: -
J: TRBJ1-4
length: 16
CDR3: CASSSRDTSSGEKLFF
DNA: TGTGCCAGCAGCTCCCGGGACACCTCATCGGGGGAAAAACTGTTTTTT

V: TRBV30
size: -
D: TRBD1
J: TRBJ1-2
length: 14
CDR3: CAWSGSRGGYGYTF
DNA: TGTGCCTGGAGCGGCTCCAGGGGGGGGTATGGCTACACCTTC

V: TRBV7-2
size: -
D: TRBD2
J: TRBJ2-3
length: 17
CDR3: CASSLSRTSGSTDTQYF
DNA: TGTGCCAGCAGCTTATCCCGGACTAGCGGCAGCACAGATACGCAGTATTTT

V: TRBV23-1
size: once
D: -
J: TRBJ2-7
length: 15
CDR3: CASSPKDSSSYEQYF
DNA: TGCGCCAGCAGTCCCAAAGACAGTAGCTCCTACGAGCAGTACTTC

V: TRBV11-2
size: -
D: -
J: TRBJ2-7
length: 13
CDR3: CASSFGQLYEQYF
DNA: TGTGCCAGCAGCTTCGGACAGTTATACGAGCAGTACTTC

V: TRBV7-9
size: -
D: -
J: TRBJ1-3
length: 16
CDR3: CASSLAGLGHRNTIYF
DNA: TGTGCCAGCAGCTTAGCAGGATTGGGACACCGAAACACCATATATTTT

V: TRBV15
size: -
D: TRBD2
J: TRBJ2-7
length: 14
CDR3: CATSSSGASYEQYF
DNA: TGTGCCACCAGCAGTAGCGGGGCTTCCTACGAGCAGTACTTC

V: TRBV18
size: -
D: -
J: TRBJ1-2
length: 18
CDR3: CASSPPSAPGILGYGYTF
DNA: TGTGCCAGCTCACCACCTTCCGCTCCAGGGATCCTCGGATATGGCTACACCTTC

V: TRBV3-1/TRBV3-2
size: -
D: TRBD2
J: TRBJ2-1
length: 20
CDR3: CASSQPLGLAGVHSYNEQFF
DNA: TGTGCCAGCAGCCAGCCCCTTGGACTAGCGGGAGTTCATAGCTACAATGAGCAGTTCTTC

V: TRBV11-2
size: -
D: -
J: TRBJ2-1
length: 15
CDR3: CASSPGRTEYNEQFF
DNA: TGTGCCAGCAGCCCCGGCAGGACCGAATACAATGAGCAGTTCTTC

V: TRBV9
size: -
D: TRBD1
J: TRBJ1-4
length: 14
CDR3: CASSGRTGDEKLFF
DNA: TGTGCCAGCAGCGGGAGGACAGGGGATGAAAAACTGTTTTTT

V: TRBV10-3
size: -
D: -
J: TRBJ2-3
length: 16
CDR3: CAISGRADRGTDTQYF
DNA: TGTGCCATCAGTGGGCGAGCGGATCGGGGCACAGATACGCAGTATTTT